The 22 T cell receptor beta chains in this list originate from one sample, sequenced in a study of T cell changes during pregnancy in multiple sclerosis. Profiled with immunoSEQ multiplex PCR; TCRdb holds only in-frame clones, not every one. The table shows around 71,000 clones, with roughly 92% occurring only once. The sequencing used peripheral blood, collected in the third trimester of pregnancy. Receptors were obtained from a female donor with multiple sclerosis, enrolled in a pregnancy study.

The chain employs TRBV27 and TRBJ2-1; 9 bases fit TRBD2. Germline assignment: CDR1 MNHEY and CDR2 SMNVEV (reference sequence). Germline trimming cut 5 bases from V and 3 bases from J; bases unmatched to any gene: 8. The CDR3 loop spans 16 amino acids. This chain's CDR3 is CASSLRGGGLYNEQFF. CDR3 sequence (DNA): TGTGCCAGCAGTCTCCGCGGGGGGGGGCTCTACAATGAGCAGTTCTTC.

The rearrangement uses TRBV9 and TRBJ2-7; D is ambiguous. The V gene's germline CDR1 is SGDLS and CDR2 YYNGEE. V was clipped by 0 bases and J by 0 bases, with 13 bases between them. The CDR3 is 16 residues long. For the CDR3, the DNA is TGTGCCAGCAGCGTAGCTATAGCCTCGAGCTCCTACGAGCAGTACTTC. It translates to CASSVAIASSSYEQYF.

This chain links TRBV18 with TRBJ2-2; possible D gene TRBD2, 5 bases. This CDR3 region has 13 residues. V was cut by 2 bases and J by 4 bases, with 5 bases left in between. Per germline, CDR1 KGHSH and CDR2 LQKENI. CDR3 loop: CASSPAGTGELFF. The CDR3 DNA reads TGTGCCAGCTCACCAGCGGGCACCGGGGAGCTGTTTTTT. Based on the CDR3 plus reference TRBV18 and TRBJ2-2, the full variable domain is NAGVMQNPRHLVRRRGQEARLRCSPMKGHSHVYWYRQLPEEGLKFMVYLQKENIIDESGMPKERFSAEFPKEGPSILRIQQVVRGDSAAYFCASSPAGTGELFFGEGSRLTVL.

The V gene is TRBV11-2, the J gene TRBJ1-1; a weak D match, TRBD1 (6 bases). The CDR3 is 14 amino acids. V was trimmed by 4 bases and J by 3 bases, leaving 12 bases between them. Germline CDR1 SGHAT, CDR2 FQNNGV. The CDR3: CASSWPGDDTEAFF. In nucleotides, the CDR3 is TGTGCCAGCAGCTGGCCAGGGGACGACACTGAAGCTTTCTTT.

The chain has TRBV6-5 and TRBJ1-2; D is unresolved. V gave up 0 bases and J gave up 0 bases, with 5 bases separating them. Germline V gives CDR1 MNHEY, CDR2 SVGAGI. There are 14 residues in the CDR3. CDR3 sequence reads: CASSYSEANYGYTF. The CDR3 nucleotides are TGTGCCAGCAGTTACTCCGAGGCTAACTATGGCTACACCTTC.

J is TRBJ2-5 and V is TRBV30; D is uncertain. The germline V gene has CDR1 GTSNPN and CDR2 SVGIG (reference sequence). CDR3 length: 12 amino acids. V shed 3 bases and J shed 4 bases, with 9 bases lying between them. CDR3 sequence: CAWRSFRETQYF. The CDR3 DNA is TGTGCCTGGAGGAGCTTCCGAGAGACCCAGTACTTC.

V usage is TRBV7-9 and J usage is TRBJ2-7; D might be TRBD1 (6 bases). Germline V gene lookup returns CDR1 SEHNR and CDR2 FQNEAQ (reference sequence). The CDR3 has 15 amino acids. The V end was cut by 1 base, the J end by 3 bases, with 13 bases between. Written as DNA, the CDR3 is TGTGCCAGCAGCTTAGGGGGGCGGACGGGCTACGAGCAGTACTTC. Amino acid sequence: CASSLGGRTGYEQYF.

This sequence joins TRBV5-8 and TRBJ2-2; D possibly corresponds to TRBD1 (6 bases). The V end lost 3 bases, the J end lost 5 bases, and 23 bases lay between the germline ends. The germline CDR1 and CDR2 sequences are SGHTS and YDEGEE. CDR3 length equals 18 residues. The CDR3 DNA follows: TGTGCCAGCAGCTACGGACAGCTCTTAACCCTGATTACCGGGGAGCTGTTTTTT. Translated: CASSYGQLLTLITGELFF.

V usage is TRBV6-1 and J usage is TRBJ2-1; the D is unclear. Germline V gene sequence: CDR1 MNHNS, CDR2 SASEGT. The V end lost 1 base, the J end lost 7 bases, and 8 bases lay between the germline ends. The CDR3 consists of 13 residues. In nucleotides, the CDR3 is TGTGCCAGCAGTGAAGTAGTTAGTAATGAGCAGTTCTTC. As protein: CASSEVVSNEQFF.

The DNA of the CDR3 is TGTGCCAGCAACCGCCAGGACAGAGTCTCTGGGGCCAACGTCCTGACTTTC. It encodes CASNRQDRVSGANVLTF. The V call is TRBV12-1, the J call TRBJ2-6; whether TRBD1, the table's D call, matches the DNA was not checked. TRBV12-1 is listed as a pseudogene. There are 17 residues in the CDR3.

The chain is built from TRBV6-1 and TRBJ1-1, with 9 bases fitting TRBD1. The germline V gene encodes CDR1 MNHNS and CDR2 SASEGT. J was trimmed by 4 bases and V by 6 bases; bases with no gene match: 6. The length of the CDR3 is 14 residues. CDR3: CASRGQGFATEAFF. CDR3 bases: TGTGCCAGCAGGGGACAGGGTTTCGCCACTGAAGCTTTCTTT.

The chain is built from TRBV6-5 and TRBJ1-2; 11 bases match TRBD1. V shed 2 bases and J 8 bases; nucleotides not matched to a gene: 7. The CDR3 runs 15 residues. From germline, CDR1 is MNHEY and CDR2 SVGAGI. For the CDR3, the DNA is TGTGCCAGCAGTTACGGACAGGGGGCGCCTAGGGGCTACACCTTC. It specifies CASSYGQGAPRGYTF.

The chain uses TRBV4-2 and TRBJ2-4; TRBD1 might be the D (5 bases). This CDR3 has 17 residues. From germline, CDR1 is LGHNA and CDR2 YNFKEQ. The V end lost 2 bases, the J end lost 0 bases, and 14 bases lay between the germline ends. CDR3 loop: CASSQRGQGLAKNIQYF. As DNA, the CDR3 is TGTGCCAGCAGCCAAAGGGGCCAGGGCCTAGCCAAAAACATTCAGTACTTC.

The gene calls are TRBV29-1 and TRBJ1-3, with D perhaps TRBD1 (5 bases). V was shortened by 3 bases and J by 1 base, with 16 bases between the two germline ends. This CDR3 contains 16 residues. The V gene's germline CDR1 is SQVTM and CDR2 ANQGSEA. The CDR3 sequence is CSVDVGGTGSGNTIYF. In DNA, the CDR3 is TGCAGCGTTGATGTCGGGGGTACGGGTTCTGGAAACACCATATATTTT.

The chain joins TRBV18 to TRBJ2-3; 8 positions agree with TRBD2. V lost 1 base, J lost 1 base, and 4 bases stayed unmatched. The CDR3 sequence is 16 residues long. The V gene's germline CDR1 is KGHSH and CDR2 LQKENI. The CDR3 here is CASSPQNSGGTDTQYF. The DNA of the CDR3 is TGTGCCAGCTCACCACAAAATAGCGGGGGCACAGATACGCAGTATTTT.

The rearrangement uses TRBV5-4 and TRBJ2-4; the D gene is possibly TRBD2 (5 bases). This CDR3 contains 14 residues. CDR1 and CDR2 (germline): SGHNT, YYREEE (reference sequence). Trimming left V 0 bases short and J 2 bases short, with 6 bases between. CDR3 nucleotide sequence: TGTGCCAGCAGCTTGGCGGGGACCAAAAACATTCAGTACTTC. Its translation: CASSLAGTKNIQYF.

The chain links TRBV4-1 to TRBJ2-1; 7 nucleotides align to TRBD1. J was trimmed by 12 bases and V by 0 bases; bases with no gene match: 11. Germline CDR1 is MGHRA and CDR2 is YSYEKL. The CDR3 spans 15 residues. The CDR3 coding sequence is TGCGCCAGCAGCCAAGATCGGGGACAGAGCTCTACGCAGTTCTTC. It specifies CASSQDRGQSSTQFF.

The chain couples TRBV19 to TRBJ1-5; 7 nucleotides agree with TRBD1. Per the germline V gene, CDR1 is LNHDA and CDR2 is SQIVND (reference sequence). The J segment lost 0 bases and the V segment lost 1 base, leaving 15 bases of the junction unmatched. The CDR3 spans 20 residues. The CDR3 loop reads CASSIVGPGQLYYSNQPQHF. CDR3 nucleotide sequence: TGTGCCAGTAGTATAGTGGGACCGGGACAGCTTTATTATAGCAATCAGCCCCAGCATTTT. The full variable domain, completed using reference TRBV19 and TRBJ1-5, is DGGITQSPKYLFRKEGQNVTLSCEQNLNHDAMYWYRQDPGQGLRLIYYSQIVNDFQKGDIAEGYSVSREKKESFPLTVTSAQKNPTAFYLCASSIVGPGQLYYSNQPQHFGDGTRLSIL.

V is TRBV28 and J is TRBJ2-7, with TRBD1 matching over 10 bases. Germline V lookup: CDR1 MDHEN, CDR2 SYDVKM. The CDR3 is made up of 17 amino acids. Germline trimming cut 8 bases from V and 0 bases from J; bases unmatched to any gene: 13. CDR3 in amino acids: CASHSTPGTGDSYEQYF. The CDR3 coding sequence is TGTGCCAGCCATTCCACACCCGGGACAGGGGACTCCTACGAGCAGTACTTC.

CDR3 bases: TGTGCCAGCAGTCGACAGGGAGAGGCAACTAATGAAAAACTGTTTTTT. This encodes CASSRQGEATNEKLFF. The chain uses TRBV7-9 and TRBJ1-4; 7 bases agree with TRBD1. Germline V gene lookup returns CDR1 SEHNR and CDR2 FQNEAQ (reference sequence). CDR3 length equals 16 residues. V lost 6 bases and J lost 0; bases outside the gene matches: 7. Filled out from reference TRBV7-9 and TRBJ1-4, the complete variable domain reads DTGVSQNPRHKITKRGQNVTFRCDPISEHNRLYWYRQTLGQGPEFLTYFQNEAQLEKSRLLSDRFSAERPKGSFSTLEIQRTEQGDSAMYLCASSRQGEATNEKLFFGSGTQLSVL.

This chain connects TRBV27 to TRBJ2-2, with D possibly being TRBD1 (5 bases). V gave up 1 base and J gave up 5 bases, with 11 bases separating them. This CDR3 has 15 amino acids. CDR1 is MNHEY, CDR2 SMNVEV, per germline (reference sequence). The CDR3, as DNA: TGTGCCAGCAGTTTATATCAGGGAACGACCGGGGAGCTGTTTTTT. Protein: CASSLYQGTTGELFF.

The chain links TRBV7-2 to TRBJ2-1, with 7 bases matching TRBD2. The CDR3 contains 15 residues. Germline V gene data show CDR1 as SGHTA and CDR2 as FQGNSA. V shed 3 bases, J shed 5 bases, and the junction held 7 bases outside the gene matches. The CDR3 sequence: CASSFKAGVNNEQFF. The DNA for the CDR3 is TGTGCCAGCAGCTTCAAGGCGGGAGTAAACAATGAGCAGTTCTTC.